This T cell receptor beta chain derives from a study of regulatory T cells in long-lasting Graves disease (dated by TCRdb to 2020 to 2023). Some background on the complete study: Antithyroid drugs had been taken for less than 3 months by newly diagnosed Graves' disease patients. A total of about 33 samples underwent TCR sequencing, from around 13 patients with persistent Graves' disease and roughly 20 patients with newly diagnosed Graves' disease. Persistent Graves' disease patients were compared with newly diagnosed Graves' disease patients by peripheral blood TCR sequencing and RNA sequencing. The study was conducted in China and was registered as a clinical trial.

The sample holds many counts of this clonotype. Its cognate antigen has yet to be identified. It has no much larger one-base neighbor in the sample; base qualities were not kept. The time point label, as the study defines it: newly diagnosed GD, antithyroid drugs for less than 3 months. RNA was extracted from PBMCs in TRIzol for both TCR sequencing and RNA sequencing. The diagnosis of Graves' disease followed American Thyroid Association guidelines. Patients were recruited from an endocrinology department in Xi'an, China. From each patient, around 8.3 milliliters of peripheral blood was collected into an EDTA anticoagulant tube. Ficoll Paque Plus density gradient separation was used to isolate PBMCs, and no further T cell sorting was performed. An Agilent 2100 Bioanalyzer and agarose gel were used to check RNA quality, and a NanoDrop 2000 was used to measure RNA concentration. The CDR3 sequence holds 16 residues, the cysteine and phenylalanine included. Only the CDR3 portion is preserved as DNA: 48 bases, with reading frame beginning at the first base. CDR1 and CDR2, looked up from the germline V gene (reference sequence), are LGHDT and YNNKEL. Trimming removed 1 base from V and 0 bases from J, leaving 12 bases between the germline ends.

Results and caveats for the whole study, not just this receptor: Persistent patients shared more public clonotypes among themselves (under 3,000) than newly diagnosed patients did (about 1,000). The study examined only peripheral blood because the primary lesion, thyroid tissue, could not be accessed. Only the TCR beta chain was sequenced and analyzed. Persistent disease showed preferential use of TRBV28, TRBJ1-2 and TRBJ2-5, whereas newly diagnosed disease favored TRBV20-1 and TRBJ2-1. The authors acknowledged the small sample size as a limitation that may reduce accuracy. Compared with newly diagnosed patients, persistent Graves' disease patients had lower TCR Shannon entropy and fewer highly expanded clones, which suggests clonal expansion.

Receptor amplification or capture employed multiplex PCR. The reads were generated on an Illumina HiSeq 4000. CDR3 regions were amplified by Arm-PCR with iRepertoire HTBI primers to construct TCR beta libraries. PCR products were gel purified before sequencing. The published analysis was carried out like this. A total of under 80 TRBV and 14 TRBJ segments were identified across samples and were used for gene usage analysis of CDR3 amino acid clonotypes. COPE and FqMerger were used to merge the filtered high-quality paired reads into contigs. BLAST was used to align contigs to IMGT TRBV, TRBD and TRBJ reference genes, and CDR3 was defined according to IMGT. Any clonotype with a frequency above 0.1% was classified as a highly expanded clone. Shannon entropy served as the measure of repertoire diversity, while the Gini coefficient captured V-J evenness. Clonotypes shared by more than one individual were considered public. TCRdb reprocessing: public reads trimmed at Q25 with fastp, clones called with MiXCR, in-frame beta chains kept. Every CDR3 protein is listed once, alongside the most common genes and DNA of its rows. TCRdb assigned the V and J calls; the authors' analysis was not used. Counted in this sample were 380,000 or so distinct CDR3 sequences; about a sixth of them appeared once. 20% of the sample rests with the top ten.

Another study also made use of these data, one on T cells in Graves' hyperthyroidism and ophthalmopathy. From the second report: Stable Graves' hyperthyroidism was defined as no progression to ophthalmopathy during 18 months of follow-up. The hyperthyroidism patients were between 18 and 65 years old and newly diagnosed, with a disease duration of less than 2 months. The study excluded patients with uncontrolled infections, other autoimmune diseases, pregnancy or lactation. Clinical symptoms, serum thyroxine and TRAb, thyroid ultrasound, and orbital computed tomography formed the basis for the diagnoses. A first-round RT-PCR of the TCR CDR3 used the HTBI primer set with the Qiagen OneStep RT-PCR kit. Blood samples also contained most of the expanded thyroid clonotypes (frequency above 0.001), which suggests that blood repertoires may reflect thyroid immune responses. Ophthalmopathy was separated from stable hyperthyroidism by a 13 V-J signature model, with roughly 88% sensitivity and about 81% specificity obtained in cross-validation and 80%/75% obtained in testing. In validation, the model predicted progression to ophthalmopathy with around 71% sensitivity and 72% to 85% specificity, a median of about 6.7 months before onset. TCR V-J signatures able to tell the groups apart were searched for in a discovery cohort of 95 to 100 patients, of whom 40 to 45 had Graves' ophthalmopathy and more than 55 had stable Graves' hyperthyroidism. Prospective prediction of ophthalmopathy was tested in an independent validation cohort of about 19 hyperthyroidism patients and some 17 patients who later progressed to ophthalmopathy. The roughly 90 discovery patients were divided at random into training and test sets in a 7:3 ratio. In six Graves' hyperthyroidism patients, the study also compared T-cell repertoires from thyroid tissue with T-cell repertoires from blood. After sampling, hyperthyroidism patients received methimazole starting at 30 mg daily, and ophthalmopathy patients received high-dose intravenous methylprednisolone. Libraries were constructed in a second round of multiplex PCR, after which size selection and purification were carried out. The libraries were sequenced on an Illumina HiSeq2000 using paired-end 100 bp reads. SOAPnuke was used to process the raw data, with reads discarded if the reads contained adapters or uncalled bases, had a mean Phred below 15, or lacked an exact constant-primer or identifier match. COPE v1.2.5 was used to merge high-quality paired reads, and clonotypes were defined as unique nucleotide sequences. MiTCR v1.1 was used to align the clonotypes against IMGT TRBV, TRBD and TRBJ reference segments. Only V-J combinations with frequency above 0.0001, covering 99% to 99.2% of repertoires, were analysed. The TCS score was defined as the ratio of F50 (clonal expansion) to E x V (chaos), calculated using BLOSUM62-based TCRdist between CDR3 peptides within each V-J. Welch's t-statistics and random forest reduced just over 500 V-J features to 13, which were used in a naive Bayes classifier (R e1071). No statistical method was used to set the sample size in advance, and investigators knew the group allocation. The paper reports TCR Vbeta CDR3 sequencing of some 140 peripheral blood samples: 43 ophthalmopathy, fewer than 80 hyperthyroidism and around 17 progressor patients.

The chain uses TRBV3-1 and TRBJ1-1; TRBD1 is a possible D gene, resting on 6 matching bases. This TCR came from a woman between 18 and 29 years old with Graves disease. Donor details come from another sample of the same person, matched by shared clones. The starting material was peripheral blood mononuclear cells (PBMCs), obtained at new diagnosis, from a patient treated with antithyroid drugs. The bases are TGTGCCAGCAGCCAAGCAGGGGCCCGTTTGAACACTGAAGCTTTCTTT. This encodes CASSQAGARLNTEAFF.